This T cell receptor (beta chain) comes out of a study of blood T cell repertoires in COVID-19. About the research overall: T cells, B-cell-depleted T cells, or PBMCs provided the cDNA or gDNA that served as material.

Original data processing: Amplification of reference gene primers provided the estimated nucleated cell counts. Sequenced by immunoSEQ multiplex PCR; TCRdb stores in-frame clones only, minus some. That table is the source of V, J and clone size, and D and trimming were worked out from the DNA. Here the sample spans several thousand clones, about nine tenths being singletons. V dropped 0 bases and J dropped 5; count of bases not matched to a gene: 6. The CDR3 sequence is 16 residues long. Germline values: CDR1 KGHSH, CDR2 LQKENI. J is TRBJ1-4 and V is TRBV18; TRBD1 aligns across 7 bases. The source is a man between 60 and 70 years old with acute or convalescent COVID-19. Sequenced: peripheral blood. The CDR3 nucleotides read TGTGCCAGCTCACCACCTAACAGGGGACGGAATGAAAAACTGTTTTTT. The encoded protein is CASSPPNRGRNEKLFF.